These T cell receptor beta chains were read from a single sample in a study of blood T cells in healthy people across ages. TCRdb fed the 5' RACE reads into MiXCR, producing one record per CDR3 protein. This repertoire shows more than 800,000 distinct CDR3 sequences, 25% to 35% found once; its top ten account for around 16%. Source material: blood. The receptors derive from a woman at least 80 years old in good health. Both conserved end residues are part of each CDR3. The order of the fields is CDR3 DNA, CDR3 protein, D gene, V gene, clone size, J gene. A D gene is named only where the DNA matches it firmly. The size entry is marked missing in some rows and otherwise reads once, few, many or a size class.

TGTGCCAGCAGTTCCTCAAGGGTCGGGGCCAAAAACATTCAGTACTTC,CASSSSRVGAKNIQYF,NA,TRBV6-6,many,TRBJ2-4
TGTGCCAGCAGCCACGTCTTGGGTAATGAGCAGTTCTTC,CASSHVLGNEQFF,NA,TRBV3-1,many,TRBJ2-1
TGTGCCAGCAGCTTTCGAGGACAGGGAAGCTACGAGCAGTACTTC,CASSFRGQGSYEQYF,TRBD1,TRBV7-2,NA,TRBJ2-7
TGTGCCAGCAGCGTAAGGAGCGCCGAAGAGACCCAGTACTTC,CASSVRSAEETQYF,NA,TRBV9,many,TRBJ2-5
TGTGCCAGCAGCCAAGCTGATCTTGGGAATTCACCCCTCCACTTT,CASSQADLGNSPLHF,NA,TRBV14,NA,TRBJ1-6
TGCAGCTCCGTTAATATCGGGGGGCCCCGGACAGATACGCAGTATTTT,CSSVNIGGPRTDTQYF,NA,TRBV29-1,NA,TRBJ2-3
TGCGCCAGCAGCCAAGATGTCCCGGGACAGGGGGCATGGGCTTTCTTT,CASSQDVPGQGAWAFF,TRBD1,TRBV4-1,NA,TRBJ1-1
TGTGCCAGCAGCTCCCGGACAGGGGGCGCAGCTAACTATGGCTACACCTTC,CASSSRTGGAANYGYTF,TRBD1,TRBV7-2,many,TRBJ1-2
TGTGCCAGCAGCCCCCAGGACAGGGTGTTAAGGGGAGCTTTCTTT,CASSPQDRVLRGAFF,TRBD1,TRBV7-9,NA,TRBJ1-1
TGTGCCAGCAGTTTAGCGCAGGGCCCGCATTCACCCCTCCACTTT,CASSLAQGPHSPLHF,NA,TRBV12-3/TRBV12-4,NA,TRBJ1-6
TGTGCCAGCAGCAATACAGACTCAAGCTCCTACGAGCAGTACTTC,CASSNTDSSSYEQYF,NA,TRBV7-2,many,TRBJ2-7
TGTGCCAGCAGTTTAGGGGGAAGTGCCCAGCATTTT,CASSLGGSAQHF,NA,TRBV12-3/TRBV12-4,few,TRBJ1-5
TGTGCCAGCAGTTCGACTAGAGACTCCGGGGAGCTGTTTTTT,CASSSTRDSGELFF,NA,TRBV6-2/TRBV6-3,NA,TRBJ2-2
TGCGCCAGCAGCCAAGGGGGGGGCCCCCGTCGAGAGACCCAGTACTTC,CASSQGGGPRRETQYF,NA,TRBV4-3,many,TRBJ2-5
TGTGCCAGCTCTAGCACCGGGGGGCCCCGGCATTTT,CASSSTGGPRHF,NA,TRBV6-5,NA,TRBJ1-5
TGTGCCAGCAGTTTTGGGACAATTGAATTTACTGAAGCTTTCTTT,CASSFGTIEFTEAFF,NA,TRBV28,few,TRBJ1-1
TGCAGTGCCCCCCCGGTGGCTGGGGCCAACGTCCTGACTTTC,CSAPPVAGANVLTF,NA,TRBV20-1,many,TRBJ2-6
TGTGCCAGCAGCTTGACTAGCGGGGGGGCGTTTTACGAGCAGTACTTC,CASSLTSGGAFYEQYF,TRBD2,TRBV11-2,many,TRBJ2-7
TGTGCCACCAGCGAGACGCCCAGGGGCGAAGAGACCCAGTACTTC,CATSETPRGEETQYF,NA,TRBV15,NA,TRBJ2-5
TGTGCCAGCAGCGGCAGGAGAGCAGATACGCAGTATTTT,CASSGRRADTQYF,NA,TRBV12-3/TRBV12-4,NA,TRBJ2-3
TGTGCCAGCTCCCCGGGATCCCGCGCTTTCTTT,CASSPGSRAFF,NA,TRBV12-3/TRBV12-4,few,TRBJ1-1
TGTGCCAGCAGCTTAGTCGCAGGGGGCACGACTGAAGCTTTCTTT,CASSLVAGGTTEAFF,TRBD1,TRBV7-2,few,TRBJ1-1
TGTGCCAGCTCACCACCGGGACACGAGGGGGCCTGGGTTGAGCAGTTCTTC,CASSPPGHEGAWVEQFF,TRBD1,TRBV18,few,TRBJ2-1
TGTGCCAGCACCCAAAACAGGGGCGGTGAAGCTTTCTTT,CASTQNRGGEAFF,TRBD1,TRBV6-5,NA,TRBJ1-1
TGCGCCAGCAGCTTAGGGACGCAAAATTCACCCCTCCACTTT,CASSLGTQNSPLHF,NA,TRBV5-1,many,TRBJ1-6
TGTGCCAGCAGCCCCGATGGTGCAACTAATGAAAAACTGTTTTTT,CASSPDGATNEKLFF,NA,TRBV7-2,few,TRBJ1-4
TGCGCCAGCAGCCAATCTAGCGGGGGGGCCACCTACAATGAGCAGTACTTC,CASSQSSGGATYNEQYF,TRBD2,TRBV4-1,few,TRBJ2-7